This is a list of T cell receptor beta chains from one sample in a study of human T cells and chemical hapten exposure. MiXCR, applied by TCRdb to the RACE reads, yields one record per CDR3 protein. Of about 110,000 distinct CDR3 sequences listed, less than 15% were seen once; the top ten hold 1.6%. Source: whole blood, taken in connection with sensitization to the hapten diphenylcyclopropenone (DPC). Source of these receptors: a woman between 45 and 60 years old with alopecia areata. Some clones in this sample may be carry-over from other donors' samples. Both conserved end residues are part of each CDR3. D genes are given only for firm matches. Some rows mark clone size as missing; the rest say once, few, many or name a class of expanded clone.

d_call	clone_size	v_call	j_call	cdr3_aa	cdr3_nt
-	few	TRBV7-9	TRBJ1-1	CAGAGVGSMNTEAFF	TGTGCCGGAGCAGGGGTGGGGTCCATGAACACTGAAGCTTTCTTT
TRBD1	-	TRBV7-2	TRBJ2-6	CASTLQGQGWSGANVLTF	TGTGCCAGCACCTTACAGGGACAGGGATGGTCTGGGGCCAACGTCCTGACTTTC
-	many	TRBV7-8	TRBJ1-6	CASSFYQFGSPLHF	TGTGCCAGCAGCTTTTATCAGTTTGGTTCACCCCTCCACTTT
-	few	TRBV11-2	TRBJ2-2	CASSSLGGNTGELFF	TGTGCCAGCAGCTCGTTAGGGGGAAACACCGGGGAGCTGTTTTTT
TRBD1	few	TRBV20-1	TRBJ2-2	CSASGQGVLSTGELFF	TGCAGTGCTAGTGGACAGGGGGTATTGAGCACCGGGGAGCTGTTTTTT
-	few	TRBV7-2	TRBJ2-3	CASSQGGPDTQYF	TGTGCCAGCAGCCAGGGGGGTCCAGATACGCAGTATTTT
TRBD1	-	TRBV12-3/TRBV12-4	TRBJ2-4	CASSLENNRGYLAKNIQYF	TGTGCCAGCAGTTTAGAGAACAACAGGGGGTACCTGGCCAAAAACATTCAGTACTTC
-	many	TRBV7-2	TRBJ2-7	CASSLAALSYEQYF	TGTGCCAGCAGCTTAGCGGCCCTCTCCTACGAGCAGTACTTC
-	-	TRBV6-4	TRBJ2-3	CASSEGPEGDTQYF	TGTGCCAGCAGTGAAGGACCCGAGGGAGATACGCAGTATTTT
-	few	TRBV19	TRBJ1-1	CASSTSDRHPNTEAFF	TGTGCCAGTAGTACATCGGACAGACACCCGAACACTGAAGCTTTCTTT
-	-	TRBV6-2/TRBV6-3	TRBJ2-4	CASSPWGQGDAAKNIQYF	TGTGCCAGCAGCCCCTGGGGCCAGGGTGACGCGGCCAAAAACATTCAGTACTTC
TRBD1	-	TRBV20-1	TRBJ2-3	CSARDWDRGTDTQYF	TGCAGTGCTAGAGACTGGGACAGGGGAACAGATACGCAGTATTTT
TRBD1	once	TRBV6-5	TRBJ1-5	CASSSRQGGNQPQHF	TGTGCCAGCAGCAGCCGACAGGGAGGGAATCAGCCCCAGCATTTT
-	-	TRBV6-2/TRBV6-3	TRBJ2-7	CASSYVPSRESHEQYF	TGTGCCAGCAGTTACGTTCCCTCACGGGAATCCCACGAGCAGTACTTC
-	-	TRBV28	TRBJ2-1	CASSFRNEQFF	TGTGCCAGCAGTTTTCGCAATGAGCAGTTCTTC
TRBD2	many	TRBV11-2	TRBJ2-2	CASSLDLTSGTFGELFF	TGTGCCAGCAGCTTAGATCTCACTAGCGGGACTTTCGGGGAGCTGTTTTTT
-	-	TRBV5-4	TRBJ2-1	CASSSTYNEQFF	TGTGCCAGCAGCTCAACCTACAATGAGCAGTTCTTC
-	-	TRBV5-1	TRBJ2-3	CASSLVQGLTDTQYF	TGCGCCAGCAGCTTGGTGCAGGGCCTTACAGATACGCAGTATTTT
TRBD1	many	TRBV3-1	TRBJ1-1	CASSFPGQGVTEAFF	TGTGCCAGCAGCTTCCCGGGACAGGGGGTGACTGAAGCTTTCTTT
-	-	TRBV7-6	TRBJ2-5	CASSITPQETQYF	TGTGCCAGCAGCATAACACCCCAAGAGACCCAGTACTTC
TRBD1	-	TRBV2	TRBJ1-2	CASKATGDYGYTF	TGTGCCAGCAAGGCGACAGGGGACTATGGCTACACCTTC
TRBD1	few	TRBV24-1	TRBJ2-3	CATSKGQGSWDTQYF	TGTGCCACCAGTAAAGGACAGGGATCTTGGGATACGCAGTATTTT
TRBD1	-	TRBV6-5	TRBJ1-4	CASSFGDRGNEKLFF	TGTGCCAGCAGCTTCGGAGACAGGGGAAATGAAAAACTGTTTTTT
TRBD2	many	TRBV6-5	TRBJ2-7	CASSYSTLSGRAHEQYF	TGTGCCAGCAGTTACTCCACTCTGAGCGGGAGGGCCCACGAGCAGTACTTC
-	-	TRBV3-1	TRBJ2-2	CASSFSTGELFF	TGTGCCAGCAGCTTCTCCACCGGGGAGCTGTTTTTT
-	few	TRBV20-1	TRBJ1-6	CSAIEGLVSSPLHF	TGCAGTGCTATCGAAGGGTTGGTTAGTTCACCCCTCCACTTT
TRBD2	-	TRBV11-2	TRBJ2-3	CASSLDLLAGSQADTQYF	TGTGCCAGCAGCTTAGATTTACTAGCGGGGTCCCAAGCGGATACGCAGTATTTT
TRBD1	-	TRBV18	TRBJ1-2	CASSEQGDNGYTF	TGTGCCAGCTCAGAGCAGGGGGATAATGGCTACACCTTC
-	few	TRBV4-1	TRBJ2-1	CASSPSWSNEQFF	TGCGCCAGCAGCCCCAGCTGGTCAAATGAGCAGTTCTTC
-	-	TRBV7-2	TRBJ2-3	CASSLAAVITDTQYF	TGTGCCAGCAGCTTAGCAGCGGTCATCACAGATACGCAGTATTTT
-	few	TRBV2	TRBJ1-5	CASSELDGISNQPQHF	TGTGCCAGCAGTGAATTAGACGGGATTAGCAATCAGCCCCAGCATTTT
-	many	TRBV28	TRBJ2-7	CASSFGINYEQYF	TGTGCCAGCAGTTTCGGGATCAACTACGAGCAGTACTTC
TRBD1	many	TRBV6-2/TRBV6-3	TRBJ2-6	CASSRTGGYSGANVLTF	TGTGCCAGCAGTCGGACAGGGGGCTACTCTGGGGCCAACGTCCTGACTTTC
-	few	TRBV10-2	TRBJ2-1	CASRDWGNEQFF	TGCGCCAGCCGGGACTGGGGCAATGAGCAGTTCTTC
TRBD1	few	TRBV6-1	TRBJ1-2	CASSEAHGQGGNYGYTF	TGTGCCAGCAGTGAAGCGCACGGACAGGGCGGGAACTATGGCTACACCTTC
-	-	TRBV6-2/TRBV6-3	TRBJ1-6	CATNLVGYSPLHF	TGTGCCACCAATCTGGTCGGGTATTCACCCCTCCACTTT
TRBD1	many	TRBV29-1	TRBJ1-4	CSATRTGGSEKLFF	TGCAGCGCCACAAGGACAGGGGGCAGTGAAAAACTGTTTTTT
-	few	TRBV7-9	TRBJ1-1	CASKGGVAEAFF	TGTGCCAGCAAAGGGGGGGTCGCTGAAGCTTTCTTT
TRBD2	few	TRBV7-2	TRBJ2-5	CASSYSGGARETQYF	TGTGCCAGCAGTTATAGCGGGGGGGCACGAGAGACCCAGTACTTC
-	-	TRBV5-6	TRBJ2-3	CASSSSGLQYF	TGTGCCAGCAGCTCCTCCGGACTGCAGTATTTT
-	-	TRBV2	TRBJ1-6	CASRVFSSPLHF	TGTGCCAGCAGGGTCTTCAGTTCACCCCTCCACTTT
-	-	TRBV6-5	TRBJ2-3	CASSSPRRGRTDTQYF	TGTGCCAGCAGTTCCCCCCGGCGGGGTAGGACAGATACGCAGTATTTT
-	many	TRBV20-1	TRBJ1-5	CSARGGDLNQPQHF	TGCAGTGCTAGAGGCGGGGACCTCAACCAGCCCCAGCATTTT
-	-	TRBV20-1	TRBJ2-5	CSAHRGGQETQYF	TGCAGTGCCCACAGGGGGGGACAAGAGACCCAGTACTTC
-	many	TRBV10-3	TRBJ2-3	CAISDQIGEAGLFTQYF	TGTGCCATCAGTGATCAAATCGGCGAAGCAGGACTTTTTACGCAGTATTTT
-	many	TRBV7-2	TRBJ1-6	CASSGGFRDNSPLHF	TGTGCCAGCAGCGGGGGGTTCAGGGATAATTCACCCCTCCACTTT
-	-	TRBV6-6	TRBJ1-5	CASSYSGAGSAGSNQPQHF	TGTGCCAGCAGTTACTCGGGGGCAGGGAGTGCCGGGAGCAATCAGCCCCAGCATTTT
TRBD1	many	TRBV12-3/TRBV12-4	TRBJ1-1	CASSFGTGLREAFF	TGTGCCAGCAGTTTTGGGACAGGCCTTAGAGAAGCTTTCTTT
-	few	TRBV5-4	TRBJ1-1	CASSLLPGRQNTEAFF	TGTGCCAGCAGCTTACTTCCGGGACGACAAAACACTGAAGCTTTCTTT
-	-	TRBV29-1	TRBJ2-1	CSVGNNEQFF	TGCAGCGTTGGAAATAATGAGCAGTTCTTC
-	-	TRBV7-9	TRBJ1-6	CASSLLDSPLHF	TGTGCCAGCAGCTTACTCGATTCACCCCTCCACTTT
-	-	TRBV20-1	TRBJ1-1	CSAQHVNTEAFF	TGCAGTGCCCAACATGTGAACACTGAAGCTTTCTTT
TRBD1	-	TRBV19	TRBJ1-2	CASTIGQGEDYTF	TGTGCCAGTACTATTGGACAGGGAGAAGACTACACCTTC
-	-	TRBV5-1	TRBJ2-3	CASSLGDSEGNTQYF	TGCGCCAGCAGCTTGGGCGACAGCGAGGGAAATACGCAGTATTTT